A selection of T cell receptor beta chains follows, all from one sample in a study of PD-1 blockade in classical Hodgkin lymphoma. Clones were sequenced by immunoSEQ multiplex PCR, and TCRdb holds only the in-frame ones, with some missing. The sample has some 41,000 clones; approximately 79% are singletons. Specimen: peripheral blood mononuclear cells (PBMCs), collected before the second cycle of nivolumab. The receptors originated from a human donor with classical Hodgkin lymphoma. The CDR3 runs from the conserved cysteine through the conserved F or W. The D gene is left open where the match is weak. Some rows mark clone size as missing; the rest say once, few, many or name a class of expanded clone.

TGTGCCAGCCGACAGGGGCGGAATGAAAAACTGTTTTTT	CASRQGRNEKLFF	TRBJ1-4	TRBV2	few	TRBD1
TGTGCCAGTAGTATTGGCGGGAGTACCGGCAATGAGCAGTTCTTC	CASSIGGSTGNEQFF	TRBJ2-1	TRBV19	NA	TRBD2
TGTGCCAGTGGGCCGATGGGGGCAGGGGAAGAGCAGTACTTC	CASGPMGAGEEQYF	TRBJ2-7	TRBV19	NA	NA
TGCGCCAGCAGTCAAGCCCCACAGAGGGGGCACGAGCAGTACTTC	CASSQAPQRGHEQYF	TRBJ2-7	TRBV23-1	NA	TRBD1
TGTGCCAGCAGTTACTCGAGGCTAGCGGGTACAGATACGCAGTATTTT	CASSYSRLAGTDTQYF	TRBJ2-3	TRBV6-6	NA	TRBD2
TGTGCCAGCAGCTTGGGTGGATGGGATTCACCCCTCCACTTT	CASSLGGWDSPLHF	TRBJ1-6	TRBV7-9	NA	NA
TGTGCTAGCAGCTTAGAGCCTCTAGCGGGAGAGACCCAGTACTTC	CASSLEPLAGETQYF	TRBJ2-5	TRBV7-7	NA	TRBD2
TGTGCCAGCAGCCTACCGGGACTAGGGCAGGATACGCAGTATTTT	CASSLPGLGQDTQYF	TRBJ2-3	TRBV25-1	NA	TRBD2
TGTGCCAGCAGTGAAGATTGGACAGGGGGGCTTTATGGCTACACCTTC	CASSEDWTGGLYGYTF	TRBJ1-2	TRBV6-1	medium-sized	TRBD1
TGTGCCAGTTTTTCTCTCGGACAGGGCGCTGCTTACACCTTC	CASFSLGQGAAYTF	TRBJ1-2	TRBV28	NA	TRBD1
TGTGCTAGTGGTTTGGTACAAGGCGGATACACTGAAGCTTTCTTT	CASGLVQGGYTEAFF	TRBJ1-1	TRBV12-5	NA	NA
TGCGCCAGCAGTAAAAGGGACTCCTACGAGCAGTACTTC	CASSKRDSYEQYF	TRBJ2-7	TRBV10-2	NA	NA
TGTGCCAGCAGTGACTTAACAGGGGCTGATACGCAGTATTTT	CASSDLTGADTQYF	TRBJ2-3	TRBV6-4	few	TRBD1
TGTGCCAGCAGTTTAAGGGGTCTCGTCGGGACCCAGTACTTC	CASSLRGLVGTQYF	TRBJ2-5	TRBV27	NA	NA
TGTGCCTGGAGCGTTTACCGGGACGTCATCAGAACTGAAGCTTTCTTT	CAWSVYRDVIRTEAFF	TRBJ1-1	TRBV30	NA	NA
TGTGCCACCAGCAGAGACGCCCTCGCTGCCATGAACACTGAAGCTTTCTTT	CATSRDALAAMNTEAFF	TRBJ1-1	TRBV15	NA	NA